Sequencing of this TCR beta chain was carried out in a study of cytomegalovirus exposure and HLA in healthy donors. General study findings and limits: TCR beta sequences numbering around 15,000 were associated with HLA alleles at 0.05 false discovery rate in a later analysis. As a later analysis showed, a missense DCLRE1C variant was linked to trimming of TCR beta V- and J-genes. Among the most significant clusters, several appeared linked to common viral pathogens in a later analysis. Most TCR sequences showed up rarely, but some public TCRs showed up in many donors.

As regards this clone: No antigen is known for it.

The CDR3 extends over 15 amino acids. Trimming cost V 10 bases and J 6 bases, with 22 bases left between them. Germline assignment: CDR1 LNHDA and CDR2 SQIVND (reference sequence). 60 Vbeta and 13 Jbeta primers were used in PCR. Clones were read by immunoSEQ multiplex PCR, and TCRdb kept only the in-frame ones, dropping some. This table has some 220,000 clones, roughly 78% appearing once. V and J are TRBV19 and TRBJ1-5; D call uncertain. This sequence originates from a boy between 5 and 17 years old in good health and CMV-seronegative. Sequencing was performed on PBMCs. This CDR3 reads CANTLGRTGFQPQHF. Here the CDR3 DNA reads TGTGCCAATACCTTAGGACGTACGGGGTTTCAGCCCCAGCATTTT.